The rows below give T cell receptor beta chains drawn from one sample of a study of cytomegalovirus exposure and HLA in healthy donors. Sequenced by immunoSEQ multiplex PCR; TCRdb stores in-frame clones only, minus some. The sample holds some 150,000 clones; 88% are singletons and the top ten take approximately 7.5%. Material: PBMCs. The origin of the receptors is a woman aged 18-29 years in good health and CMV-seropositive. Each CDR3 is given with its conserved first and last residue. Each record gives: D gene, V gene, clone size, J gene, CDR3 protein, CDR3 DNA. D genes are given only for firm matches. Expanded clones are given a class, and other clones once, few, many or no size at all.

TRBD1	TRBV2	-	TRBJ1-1	CASSSDRATEAFF	TGTGCCAGCAGTAGTGACAGGGCCACTGAAGCTTTCTTT
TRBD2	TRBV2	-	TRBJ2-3	CASFWGGKDTQYF	TGTGCCAGCTTTTGGGGGGGTAAAGATACGCAGTATTTT
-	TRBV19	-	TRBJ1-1	CASSDIGRGGAFF	TGTGCCAGTAGTGACATCGGACGAGGAGGAGCTTTCTTT
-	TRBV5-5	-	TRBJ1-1	CASSFMSGAGTEAFF	TGTGCCAGCAGCTTTATGAGCGGGGCGGGGACTGAAGCTTTCTTT
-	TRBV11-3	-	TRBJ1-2	CASSLGVGGRSGYTF	TGTGCCAGCAGCTTAGGAGTTGGAGGCAGATCCGGCTACACCTTC
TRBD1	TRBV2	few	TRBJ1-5	CASYRDRNQPQHF	TGTGCCAGCTACCGGGACAGGAATCAGCCCCAGCATTTT
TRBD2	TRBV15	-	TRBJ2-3	CATSRDASGSTDTQYF	TGTGCCACCAGCAGAGATGCTAGCGGGAGCACAGATACGCAGTATTTT
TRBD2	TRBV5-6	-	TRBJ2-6	CASSSGNSSRPGANVLTF	TGTGCCAGCAGCAGCGGGAATTCTTCTCGGCCTGGGGCCAACGTCCTGACTTTC
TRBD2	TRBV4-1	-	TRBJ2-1	CASSQDSAGGPYNEQFF	TGCGCCAGCAGCCAAGATTCAGCGGGAGGGCCCTACAATGAGCAGTTCTTC
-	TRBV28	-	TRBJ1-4	CASSLFFGGIANEKLFF	TGTGCCAGCAGTTTATTTTTCGGGGGAATTGCTAATGAAAAACTGTTTTTT
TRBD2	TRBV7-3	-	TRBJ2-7	CASTLKSGRAYEQYF	TGTGCCAGCACCCTTAAAAGCGGGAGGGCCTACGAGCAGTACTTC
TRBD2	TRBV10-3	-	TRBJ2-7	CAISPGLAGVSYEQYF	TGTGCCATCAGTCCGGGACTAGCGGGGGTCTCCTACGAGCAGTACTTC
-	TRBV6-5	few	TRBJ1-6	CASREGFNSPLHF	TGTGCCAGCAGGGAGGGGTTTAATTCACCCCTCCACTTT
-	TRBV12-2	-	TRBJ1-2	CASRLGGTAGYTF	TGTGCAAGTCGCTTAGGCGGGACAGCGGGCTACACCTTC
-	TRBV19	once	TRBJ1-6	CASRGPIVNSPLHF	TGTGCCAGTAGGGGGCCCATTGTTAATTCACCCCTCCACTTT
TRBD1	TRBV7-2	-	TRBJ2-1	CASSLTGQGYNEQFF	TGTGCCAGCAGCTTGACGGGACAGGGGTACAATGAGCAGTTCTTC
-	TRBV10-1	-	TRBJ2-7	CASSSSRGLEQYF	TGCGCCAGCAGTTCAAGCAGGGGCCTCGAGCAGTACTTC
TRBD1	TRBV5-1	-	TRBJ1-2	CASSLEAQGASGYTF	TGCGCCAGCAGCTTGGAAGCACAGGGGGCGAGTGGCTACACCTTC
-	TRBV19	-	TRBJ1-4	CASKINSGATNEKLFF	TGTGCCAGTAAAATTAACAGCGGGGCAACTAATGAAAAACTGTTTTTT